This TCR beta chain was captured in a study of CD8 T cells in ankylosing spondylitis. The sample holds many counts of this clonotype. Its cognate antigen is unknown. Per germline, CDR1 SGHVS and CDR2 FQNEAQ. There are 13 residues in the CDR3. The V end was cut by 3 bases, the J end by 0 bases, with 5 bases between. General observations from the study: Before this, some motif variants had been reported in reactive arthritis synovial fluid and blood. Clones that were linked to disease were CD8+ and were relatively rare in peripheral blood.

A single record per CDR3 protein comes from TCRdb applying MiXCR to the 5' RACE reads. Of 150,000 to 200,000 distinct CDR3 sequences listed, 11% are singletons. The specimen was blood, either unsorted or a sorted T cell fraction (not recorded which). This sequence was found in a male donor with ankylosing spondylitis or in good health (not recorded which). The genes are TRBV7-8 and TRBJ1-1, with D unresolved. CDR3 DNA: TGTGCCAGCAGCTTTTTACTGAACACTGAAGCTTTCTTT. Its translation is CASSFLLNTEAFF.